This T cell receptor beta chain comes out of a study of T cells in Graves' hyperthyroidism and ophthalmopathy (dated by TCRdb to the late 2010s). As for the study more broadly: Peripheral blood was collected at initial diagnosis, before any treatment. A discovery cohort of fewer than 110 patients, 43 with Graves' ophthalmopathy and under 60 with stable Graves' hyperthyroidism, was used to find distinguishing TCR V-J signatures. Prospective prediction of ophthalmopathy was tested in an independent validation cohort of approximately 18 hyperthyroidism patients and 17 patients who later progressed to ophthalmopathy. For training and testing, the 100 or so patients in the discovery cohort were randomly divided in a 7:3 ratio. In addition, the study compared T-cell repertoires in thyroid tissue and in blood from about six Graves' hyperthyroidism patients. After blood sampling, hyperthyroidism patients were treated with methimazole at a starting dose of 30 mg daily, and ophthalmopathy patients were treated with high-dose intravenous methylprednisolone. According to the paper, TCR Vbeta CDR3 sequencing was carried out on about 140 peripheral blood samples, which came from 40 to 45 ophthalmopathy, some 73 hyperthyroidism and some 17 progressor patients. The full study reports these points: A 13 V-J signature model separated ophthalmopathy from stable hyperthyroidism, with approximately 87% sensitivity and 81.08% specificity in cross-validation and 80%/75% in testing. Most expanded thyroid clonotypes (frequency above 0.001) were also found in blood, which suggests that blood repertoires may mirror thyroid immune responses. No statistical method was used to set the sample size in advance, and investigators knew the group allocation. In validation, the model predicted progression to ophthalmopathy a median of roughly six months before onset, with approximately 70% sensitivity and just under 75% specificity.

CDR1 and CDR2 are read off the germline V gene as SGHRS and YFSETQ. Trimming removed 0 bases from V and 5 bases from J, leaving 11 bases between the germline ends. From the cysteine through the phenylalanine, the CDR3 covers 15 amino acids. Only CDR3 DNA is held: 45 bases, read in frame from base 1. This clonotype was picked up many times. Its antigen remains undetermined. Per-base quality was not reported, and no clone a single base away is much larger than it. A patient counted as having stable Graves' hyperthyroidism if no progression to ophthalmopathy occurred over 18 months of follow-up. Hyperthyroidism patients were newly diagnosed, had a disease duration of under 2 months, and were aged 18 to 65 years. Patients with uncontrolled infections, other autoimmune diseases, pregnancy or lactation were excluded. Diagnoses relied on clinical symptoms, serum thyroxine and TRAb, thyroid ultrasound and orbital computed tomography. PBMCs were isolated from 8 to 10 ml of fresh peripheral blood by Ficoll-Paque density gradient centrifugation. Trizol reagent was used to extract total RNA, and RNA quality was then checked on an Agilent 2100 Bioanalyzer.

The TCR beta CDR3 regions were amplified from RNA transcripts. The TCR CDR3 was subjected to a first round of RT-PCR using the HTBI primer set and the Qiagen OneStep RT-PCR kit. The libraries were constructed in a second round of multiplex PCR and then size-selected and purified. Libraries were sequenced paired-end with 100 bp reads on an Illumina HiSeq2000. As for how the authors treated the data: SOAPnuke was used to process the raw data, with reads discarded if the reads contained adapters or uncalled bases, had a mean Phred below 15, or lacked an exact constant-primer or identifier match. COPE v1.2.5 was used to merge the high-quality paired reads, and each unique nucleotide sequence was defined as a clonotype. MiTCR v1.1 was used to align the clonotypes against IMGT TRBV, TRBD and TRBJ reference segments. The analysis included only V-J combinations with a frequency above 0.0001, which together covered more than 98% of the repertoires. The TCS score was defined as F50 (clonal expansion) divided by E x V (chaos), with BLOSUM62-based TCRdist calculated between CDR3 peptides within each V-J. Welch's t-statistics and random forest reduced around 520 V-J features to 13, which were used in a naive Bayes classifier (R e1071). TCRdb cleaned the public reads at Q25 with fastp, built clones with MiXCR and kept in-frame beta chains. Under each unique CDR3 protein, matching rows form one entry showing the most common genes and DNA. TCRdb, not the original authors, processed these V and J calls. The sample has some 620,000 distinct CDR3 sequences on record, 15% to 20% of them singletons. Of the sample, around 4% is held by the ten largest clones.

The receptor's source is a woman aged 25-40 years with Graves' hyperthyroidism. The V and J segments used are TRBV5-1 and TRBJ1-4; tentative D gene TRBD1, with 5 bases matching. Sequenced sample: blood. The DNA sequence is given as TGCGCCAGCAGCTTGGGACAGACCGTCAATGAAAAACTGTTTTTT. This is translated as CASSLGQTVNEKLFF. The CDR3 plus the reference TRBV5-1 and TRBJ1-4 genes for the other parts give the full variable domain: KAGVTQTPRYLIKTRGQQVTLSCSPISGHRSVSWYQQTPGQGLQFLFEYFSETQRNKGNFPGRFSGRQFSNSRSEMNVSTLELGDSALYLCASSLGQTVNEKLFFGSGTQLSVL.